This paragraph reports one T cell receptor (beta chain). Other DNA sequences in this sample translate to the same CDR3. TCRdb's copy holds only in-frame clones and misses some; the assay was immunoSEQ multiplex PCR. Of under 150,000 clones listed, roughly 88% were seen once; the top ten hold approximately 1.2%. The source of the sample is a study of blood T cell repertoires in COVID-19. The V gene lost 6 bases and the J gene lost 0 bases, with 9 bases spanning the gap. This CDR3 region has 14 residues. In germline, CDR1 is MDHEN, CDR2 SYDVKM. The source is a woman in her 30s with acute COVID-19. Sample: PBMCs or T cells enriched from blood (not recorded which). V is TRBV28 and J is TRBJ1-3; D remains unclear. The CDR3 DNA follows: TGTGCCAGCAGAACTGCGAGCTCTGGAAACACCATATATTTT. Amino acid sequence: CASRTASSGNTIYF.